The clone carrying this T cell receptor beta chain turned up a few times. Antigen unknown. The data are from a study of T cell repertoires in cytomegalovirus infection. Across the study: Public TCR beta signatures indicated both CMV infection and matching HLA type.

General study results and limits: There were HLA-C-restricted CMV-specific TCR beta clonotypes dominating the ex vivo response.

TCRdb called the reads again in MiXCR, with one record for every CDR3 protein. The sample shows about 400,000 distinct CDR3 sequences, about a sixth of them seen only once. The CDR3 is made up of 16 amino acids. Germline V gene data show CDR1 as SGHVS and CDR2 as FNYEAQ. V was pared by 1 base and J by 3 bases, with 4 bases of the junction left unmatched. The rearrangement uses TRBV7-6 and TRBJ2-3; 10 nucleotides match TRBD2. Specimen: PBMCs. The clonotype originates from a human donor in good health (CMV status not recorded). Some clones in this sample may be carry-over from other donors' samples. The CDR3 reads CASSLGLAGTTDTQYF. In DNA form, the CDR3 reads TGTGCCAGCAGCTTAGGACTAGCGGGTACTACAGATACGCAGTATTTT.